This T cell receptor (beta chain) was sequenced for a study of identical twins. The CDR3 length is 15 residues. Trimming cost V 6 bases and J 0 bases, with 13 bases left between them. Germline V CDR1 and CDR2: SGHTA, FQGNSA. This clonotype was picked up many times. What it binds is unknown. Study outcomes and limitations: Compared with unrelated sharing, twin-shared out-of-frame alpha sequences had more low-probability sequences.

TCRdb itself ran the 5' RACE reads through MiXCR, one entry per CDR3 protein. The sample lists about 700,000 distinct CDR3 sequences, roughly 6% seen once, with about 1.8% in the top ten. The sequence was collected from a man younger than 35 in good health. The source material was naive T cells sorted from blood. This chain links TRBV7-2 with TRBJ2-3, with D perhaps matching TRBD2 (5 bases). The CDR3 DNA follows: TGTGCCAGCAGGGAGGCGGGCTCTAGCACAGATACGCAGTATTTT. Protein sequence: CASREAGSSTDTQYF.